This TCR beta chain was obtained from a study of blood T cell repertoires in COVID-19. Across the whole study: Samples taken during acute and convalescent COVID-19 were collected in the United States, Italy and Spain. PBMCs, B-cell-depleted T cells, or T cells were the source of the cDNA or gDNA that made up the material.

In Seattle, patients joined the study during active infection and were tracked longitudinally. How the authors handled the data: Reference gene primer amplification gave nucleated cell count estimates. This table comes from immunoSEQ multiplex PCR, and its TCRdb copy is limited to in-frame clones, with some not included. V, J and clone size reflect that table, while D and trimming were determined from the DNA. Of about 94,000 clones listed, about 74% are singletons. Germline V lookup: CDR1 SNHLY, CDR2 FYNNEI. This CDR3 has 16 amino acids. Trimming shortened V by 2 bases and J by 0 bases, and 11 bases separated the two germline ends.

The TCR sequence derives from a man between 65 and 85 years old with COVID-19, enrolled during active disease. The chain recombines TRBV2 with TRBJ1-3; D is perhaps TRBD1 (5 bases). Sample: peripheral blood. CDR3 sequence (DNA): TGTGCCAGCAGTGAACAGCAGGGCCTCTCTGGAAACACCATATATTTT. Its translation: CASSEQQGLSGNTIYF.